This TCR beta chain came from a study of shared clonotypes between healthy human individuals. Assay: immunoSEQ multiplex PCR; the TCRdb copy retains only in-frame clones and omits some. The sample holds roughly 1,800,000 clones, roughly 94% seen once. The germline V gene has CDR1 SGHTS and CDR2 YDEGEE. The CDR3 sequence is 13 residues long. V dropped 6 bases and J dropped 1 base, with 7 bases sitting between them. Cells designated naive CD8 were CD45RO-negative and were positively selected for CCR7, with terminally differentiated effector memory CD45RA+ cells excluded. V usage is TRBV5-8 and J usage is TRBJ2-2; no reliable D call. The sample consisted of naive CD8+ T cells sorted from blood. This receptor was identified in a man younger than 35 in good health. The CDR3 sequence: CASTLMNTGELFF. Here the CDR3 DNA reads TGTGCCAGCACCCTAATGAACACCGGGGAGCTGTTTTTT.